Below are 10 T cell receptor beta chains sequenced from a single sample in a study of response to subunit inactivated influenza vaccine. Using its own MiXCR run on the RT-PCR reads, TCRdb lists one record per CDR3 protein. The sample yields around 650,000 distinct CDR3 sequences, approximately 14% seen once. The material was PBMCs from blood, obtained 11 to 12 days after vaccination. The receptors shown here come from a man aged 50-60 years who received an inactivated influenza vaccine.

This clonotype was detected many times. The chain carries TRBV7-2 and TRBJ2-3; D remains ambiguous. V dropped 4 bases and J dropped 2 bases, with 13 bases sitting between them. CDR1 SGHTA and CDR2 FQGNSA come from the germline V gene. The CDR3 length is 15 residues. The CDR3 spells CASSSDGRSTDTQYF. The CDR3 region has the DNA TGTGCCAGCAGCTCCGACGGCCGATCCACAGATACGCAGTATTTT.

This clonotype came up a few times. The chain couples TRBV12-3 or TRBV12-4 to TRBJ2-7; 10 bases fit TRBD1. Unmatched junction bases numbered 2, after V lost 6 bases and J lost 6 bases. This CDR3 comprises 12 residues. The CDR3 DNA follows: TGTGCCAGCAGGGGGGACAGGGGCGAGCAGTACTTC. Its protein product is CASRGDRGEQYF.

The chain recombines TRBV5-1 with TRBJ1-6; TRBD1 might be the D (6 bases). The CDR3 runs 15 residues. V lost 0 bases to trimming and J lost 8 bases, with 12 bases between them. Germline CDR1 SGHRS, CDR2 YFSETQ. CDR3 nucleotides: TGCGCCAGCAGCTTGGATGGCAGGGGTGATTCACCCCTCCACTTT. Protein product: CASSLDGRGDSPLHF.

V usage is TRBV3-1 and J usage is TRBJ2-7; TRBD2 matches at 13 bases. Losses at the gene ends were 6 bases for V and 3 bases for J; bases not matched to a gene: 11. This CDR3 has 17 residues. CDR1 is LGHDT, CDR2 YNNKEL, per germline (reference sequence). In nucleotides, the CDR3 is TGTGCCAGCAGTCCCGGGACTAGCGGGACCAGCTACTACGAGCAGTACTTC. Its protein is CASSPGTSGTSYYEQYF.

This chain connects TRBV7-9 to TRBJ1-1, with D hard to call. V was shortened by 9 bases and J by 5 bases, with 16 bases between the two germline ends. The germline gives CDR1 SEHNR, CDR2 FQNEAQ (reference sequence). The CDR3 consists of 13 residues. The CDR3 DNA reads as TGTGCCAGTCTTCGTCTGTCGGGGACTGAAGCTTTCTTT. This codes for CASLRLSGTEAFF.

In its sample, this clonotype was seen many times. The chain uses TRBV7-2 and TRBJ1-1; no reliable D call. CDR3 length: 15 amino acids. The germline gives CDR1 SGHTA, CDR2 FQGNSA. V lost 1 base to trimming and J lost 4 bases, with 13 bases between them. The CDR3 spells CASSLGRASSTEAFF. The CDR3 DNA sequence: TGTGCCAGCAGCTTAGGGAGGGCGTCGAGCACTGAAGCTTTCTTT.

This clonotype appeared a few times. CDR3 amino acids: CAISGSDTRDTQYF. The CDR3 nucleotides read TGTGCCATCAGTGGATCGGACACTCGTGATACGCAGTATTTT. This chain joins TRBV10-3 and TRBJ2-3, with a weak D call TRBD1 (5 bases). Germline lookup yields CDR1 ENHRY and CDR2 SYGVKD. The germline V and J ends were trimmed by 4 bases and 6 bases, with 14 bases remaining between them. The CDR3 spans 14 residues.

The chain couples TRBV20-1 to TRBJ1-2, with D possibly being TRBD1 (5 bases). This CDR3 is 13 amino acids long. Germline CDR1 reads DFQATT; CDR2 reads SNEGSKA (reference sequence). With 3 bases removed from V and 5 bases from J, the gap between germline ends came to 13 bases. CDR3 region: CSASREGIYGYTF. DNA for the CDR3: TGCAGTGCTAGTCGAGAGGGGATATATGGCTACACCTTC.

J is TRBJ1-2 and V is TRBV30, with D perhaps matching TRBD1 (5 bases). The germline V and J ends were trimmed by 3 bases and 12 bases, with 14 bases remaining between them. The V gene's germline CDR1 is GTSNPN and CDR2 SVGIG (reference sequence). This CDR3 spans 11 amino acids. CDR3 protein: CAWSSGKFNTF. As DNA, the CDR3 is TGTGCCTGGAGCTCAGGGAAGTTTAACACCTTC.

The V call is TRBV13, the J call TRBJ1-1, with D unclear. CDR1 and CDR2 from the germline V gene are PRHDT and FYEKMQ (reference sequence). The CDR3 totals 13 residues. V was shortened by 2 bases and J by 4 bases, with 8 bases between the two germline ends. The CDR3 bases are TGTGCCAGCAGCTTAATCGGGATCACTGAAGCTTTCTTT. Amino acids: CASSLIGITEAFF.